One and the same sample provided the 18 T cell receptor beta chains below, sequenced in a study of control samples from healthy donors and cancer patients. Some clones are missing from TCRdb's copy, which holds only in-frame ones; the method was immunoSEQ multiplex PCR. The sample has about 75,000 clones, 94% seen once. The sequencing sample was made of blood. These receptors all stem from a woman between 35 and 50 years old in good health.

This clone was observed a single time. The chain employs TRBV7-9 and TRBJ1-4, with D possibly TRBD1 on 6 matching bases. V was trimmed by 2 bases and J by 6 bases, leaving 13 bases between them. The CDR3 contains 15 residues. In germline, CDR1 is SEHNR, CDR2 FQNEAQ (reference sequence). The CDR3: CASSLMTGGDEKLFF. For the CDR3, the DNA is TGTGCCAGCAGCTTAATGACCGGGGGCGATGAAAAACTGTTTTTT.

V usage is TRBV9 and J usage is TRBJ1-6; perhaps TRBD1 as D (6 bases). CDR1 SGDLS and CDR2 YYNGEE come from the germline V gene. The CDR3 consists of 14 residues. Trimming removed 3 bases at V and 10 bases at J, with 14 bases between. CDR3: CASSETGLGSPLHF. The DNA for the CDR3 is TGTGCCAGCAGCGAAACAGGGTTGGGCTCACCCCTCCACTTT. Full variable domain (missing parts from reference TRBV9 and TRBJ1-6): DSGVTQTPKHLITATGQRVTLRCSPRSGDLSVYWYQQSLDQGLQFLIQYYNGEERAKGNILERFSAQQFPDLHSELNLSSLELGDSALYFCASSETGLGSPLHFGNGTRLTVT.

The CDR3 DNA follows: TGTGCCAGCAGCCAAGAGTCACTAGCGGGAGGGTACGAGCAGTACTTC. Protein sequence: CASSQESLAGGYEQYF. The V gene is TRBV4-2, the J gene TRBJ2-7; 13 positions agree with TRBD2. Germline V gives CDR1 LGHNA, CDR2 YNFKEQ. The J segment lost 4 bases and the V segment lost 0 bases, leaving 3 bases of the junction unmatched. CDR3 length equals 16 residues.

The gene calls are TRBV6-2 or TRBV6-3 and TRBJ2-1; D may be TRBD1 (6 bases). CDR3 length equals 15 residues. The germline CDR1 and CDR2 sequences are MNHEY and SVGEGT. V was pared by 5 bases and J by 1 base, with 12 bases between. The CDR3 DNA reads as TGTGCCAGCAGTCCCCGCCAGGGGTCCTACAATGAGCAGTTCTTC. Encoded protein: CASSPRQGSYNEQFF.

The chain employs TRBV25-1 and TRBJ1-3; D call uncertain. Germline lookup yields CDR1 MGHDK and CDR2 SYGVNS. The V end lost 6 bases, the J end lost 0 bases, and 12 bases lay between the germline ends. The CDR3 is 15 residues long. The CDR3 loop reads CASSGFPLSGNTIYF. In DNA, the CDR3 is TGTGCCAGCAGCGGTTTCCCCCTCTCTGGAAACACCATATATTTT.

The rearrangement uses TRBV7-8 and TRBJ1-2, with a possible D match to TRBD1 (5 bases). The CDR3 consists of 12 residues. V shed 5 bases and J shed 7 bases, with 11 bases lying between them. CDR1 is SGHVS and CDR2 is FQNEAQ in the germline V gene. The CDR3 nucleotides are TGTGCCAGCAGCCTAGGGACTTCTGGCTACACCTTC. Translation gives CASSLGTSGYTF.

This rearrangement joins TRBV25-1 to TRBJ2-1, with D perhaps TRBD2 (5 bases). The CDR3 has 16 residues. V shed 4 bases and J shed 6 bases, with 19 bases lying between them. CDR1 MGHDK and CDR2 SYGVNS come from the germline V gene. The DNA of the CDR3 is TGTGCCAGCAGTGGATCTAGCTTACTCCTAACCAATGAGCAGTTCTTC. Its translation: CASSGSSLLLTNEQFF.

The chain joins TRBV28 to TRBJ2-3; weak D call: TRBD1 (6 bases). V dropped 4 bases and J dropped 6 bases, with 8 bases sitting between them. Germline CDR1 reads MDHEN; CDR2 reads SYDVKM. The CDR3 totals 12 residues. The CDR3 nucleotides are TGTGCCAGCAGTTCCCAGGGGGATACGCAGTATTTT. It yields the protein CASSSQGDTQYF.

This clone was found a few times. The J gene is TRBJ2-7, the V gene TRBV27, with a weak D call TRBD1 (6 bases). The V gene's germline CDR1 is MNHEY and CDR2 SMNVEV (reference sequence). V was pared by 3 bases and J by 3 bases, with 12 bases between. This CDR3 has 14 residues. This CDR3 is CASSFGQGIYEQYF. In nucleotides, the CDR3 is TGTGCCAGCAGTTTTGGGCAGGGGATCTACGAGCAGTACTTC.

CDR3 residues: CASSEMGGGYTF. Here the CDR3 DNA reads TGTGCCAGCAGTGAAATGGGAGGAGGCTACACCTTC. The chain uses TRBV2 and TRBJ1-2; no reliable D call. V was trimmed by 2 bases and J by 8 bases, leaving 9 bases between them. CDR3 size: 12 residues. CDR1 and CDR2 from the germline V gene are SNHLY and FYNNEI.

This chain uses TRBV5-1 with TRBJ1-3; D remains unclear. V lost 0 bases and J 0 bases, leaving 7 bases between the germline ends. CDR1 and CDR2 (germline): SGHRS, YFSETQ. The CDR3 extends over 15 amino acids. CDR3 coding DNA: TGCGCCAGCAGCTTGGCGACGGACTCTGGAAACACCATATATTTT. It codes for CASSLATDSGNTIYF.

Only one count was recorded for this clone. This chain joins TRBV9 and TRBJ2-1; the D call may be TRBD1 or TRBD2 (5 bases each). The CDR3 has 13 residues. Germline V lookup: CDR1 SGDLS, CDR2 YYNGEE. The V and J ends lost 0 bases and 9 bases respectively, with 10 bases between them. This chain's CDR3 is CASSVGGGGEQFF. CDR3 nucleotides: TGTGCCAGCAGCGTAGGCGGTGGGGGTGAGCAGTTCTTC.

The chain is built from TRBV5-1 and TRBJ2-5, with D possibly being TRBD1 or TRBD2 (5 bases each). This CDR3 is built from 15 residues. The germline V and J ends were trimmed by 0 bases and 7 bases, with 16 bases remaining between them. Germline lookup yields CDR1 SGHRS and CDR2 YFSETQ. CDR3 sequence: CASSLEGRRSGTQYF. As DNA, the CDR3 is TGCGCCAGCAGCTTGGAGGGACGCCGATCGGGGACCCAGTACTTC.

The rearrangement joins TRBV30 to TRBJ1-6; no definite D call. The V gene's germline CDR1 is GTSNPN and CDR2 SVGIG (reference sequence). V lost 4 bases and J 3 bases, leaving 7 bases between the germline ends. This CDR3 is 13 amino acids long. The CDR3 coding sequence is TGTGCCTGGAACACCGTCTATAATTCACCCCTCCACTTT. Translated, it gives CAWNTVYNSPLHF.

V gene TRBV5-5 combines with J gene TRBJ2-5; D is ambiguous. The CDR3 runs 14 residues. Germline CDR1 is SGHKS and CDR2 is YYEKEE (reference sequence). Trimming removed 3 bases at V and 0 bases at J, with 9 bases between. The chain's CDR3 is CASSSSEYQETQYF. CDR3 bases: TGTGCCAGCAGCTCGTCCGAGTACCAAGAGACCCAGTACTTC.

The V gene is TRBV5-5, the J gene TRBJ1-5; the D gene is possibly TRBD1 (6 bases). The length of the CDR3 is 18 residues. Between the trimmed V and J ends, which lost 4 bases and 0 bases, there was a span of 20 bases. CDR1 and CDR2 from the germline V gene are SGHKS and YYEKEE (reference sequence). CDR3: CASSAGQGPNYSNQPQHF. The CDR3 DNA follows: TGTGCCAGCAGCGCCGGGCAGGGGCCCAATTATAGCAATCAGCCCCAGCATTTT.

The chain joins TRBV11-3 to TRBJ2-1, with unresolved D. Germline V gene sequence: CDR1 SGHNT, CDR2 YENEEA. V was shortened by 0 bases and J by 9 bases, with 15 bases between the two germline ends. This CDR3 region has 15 residues. The DNA for the CDR3 is TGTGCCAGCAGCTTAGACCCTCTAGTTTCGGGTGAGCAGTTCTTC. Protein product: CASSLDPLVSGEQFF.

V is TRBV2 and J is TRBJ1-2; 9 nucleotides agree with TRBD1. This CDR3 has 15 amino acids. Germline values: CDR1 SNHLY, CDR2 FYNNEI. Trimming removed 6 bases from V and 4 bases from J; junction bases left unmatched: 9. Here the CDR3 reads CASRERTGAFYGYTF. As DNA, the CDR3 is TGTGCCAGCAGAGAGAGGACAGGGGCCTTCTATGGCTACACCTTC.